The next 20 T cell receptor beta chains were all read from a single sample in a study of cytomegalovirus exposure and HLA in healthy donors. Primers included in the PCR were 60 Vbeta and 13 Jbeta primers. The data were produced by immunoSEQ multiplex PCR, yet TCRdb's version contains in-frame clones alone and is incomplete. This table holds some 130,000 clones, about 80% found once. What was sequenced was PBMCs. The receptors derive from a man aged 30 to 45 in good health and CMV-seronegative.

The gene calls are TRBV14 and TRBJ2-3; 9 nucleotides agree with TRBD2. From germline, CDR1 is SGHDN and CDR2 FVKESK. The CDR3 is made up of 17 amino acids. J gave up 1 base and V 4 bases, and 9 bases lay outside the gene matches. The CDR3 nucleotides are TGTGCCAGCAGCCCCCATCAGGAGCGGGAGGGCACAGATACGCAGTATTTT. Translation: CASSPHQEREGTDTQYF. Full variable domain (missing parts from reference TRBV14 and TRBJ2-3): EAGVTQFPSHSVIEKGQTVTLRCDPISGHDNLYWYRRVMGKEIKFLLHFVKESKQDESGMPNNRFLAERTGGTYSTLKVQPAELEDSGVYFCASSPHQEREGTDTQYFGPGTRLTVL.

J is TRBJ2-7 and V is TRBV7-8; D is possibly TRBD2 (6 bases). The CDR3 is 17 amino acids. The germline V gene has CDR1 SGHVS and CDR2 FQNEAQ. V lost 5 bases to trimming and J lost 4 bases, with 24 bases between them. The DNA for the CDR3 is TGTGCCAGCAGCCCCCATCAAGGGGCGGGGCTTCCTTACGAGCAGTACTTC. It translates to CASSPHQGAGLPYEQYF.

The V and J genes are TRBV30 and TRBJ2-5, with D maybe TRBD2 (5 bases). There are 14 residues in the CDR3. Trimming pared 0 bases from V and 1 base from J, leaving 9 bases between. Per the germline V gene, CDR1 is GTSNPN and CDR2 is SVGIG (reference sequence). CDR3 sequence (DNA): TGTGCCTGGAGTGTAACGCGGGCCCAAGAGACCCAGTACTTC. Translated, it gives CAWSVTRAQETQYF.

The chain combines TRBV28 with TRBJ2-1, with 12 positions matching TRBD2. This CDR3 has 16 amino acids. Germline trimming cut 4 bases from V and 0 bases from J; bases unmatched to any gene: 1. CDR1 and CDR2 (germline): MDHEN, SYDVKM. CDR3 region: CASSSTSGSSYNEQFF. CDR3 nucleotides: TGTGCCAGCAGTTCGACTAGCGGGAGCTCCTACAATGAGCAGTTCTTC.

A few counts support this clone. CDR3 sequence reads: CASSDTSGRSYEQYF. In nucleotides, the CDR3 is TGTGCCAGCAGCGATACTAGCGGGAGATCCTACGAGCAGTACTTC. This chain uses TRBV7-9 with TRBJ2-7; 11 bases align to TRBD2. J was trimmed by 1 base and V by 5 bases; bases with no gene match: 4. Germline values: CDR1 SEHNR, CDR2 FQNEAQ (reference sequence). CDR3 length: 15 residues.

J is TRBJ2-1 and V is TRBV29-1; 12 positions agree with TRBD2. The germline CDR1 and CDR2 sequences are SQVTM and ANQGSEA. Trimming at V came to 5 bases and at J to 12 bases, leaving 5 bases not matched to a gene. The CDR3 totals 12 residues. The CDR3 DNA reads TGCAGCGTTCCGGGACTAGCGGGTGGGCAGTTCTTC. It translates to CSVPGLAGGQFF.

The chain combines TRBV29-1 with TRBJ2-5; 10 bases are shared with TRBD1. Germline V CDR1 and CDR2: SQVTM, ANQGSEA. CDR3 length equals 11 residues. Here the CDR3 reads CSGQGEKTQYF. The DNA for the CDR3 is TGCAGTGGACAGGGGGAAAAGACCCAGTACTTC.

The V and J genes are TRBV19 and TRBJ2-5; D unclear. CDR3 length: 11 amino acids. Per germline, CDR1 LNHDA and CDR2 SQIVND (reference sequence). Between the trimmed V and J ends, which lost 4 bases and 5 bases, there was a span of 5 bases. The DNA of the CDR3 is TGTGCCAGTAGTACTCGGGAGACCCAGTACTTC. Protein product: CASSTRETQYF.

The chain is built from TRBV19 and TRBJ2-7; a possible D gene is TRBD1 (6 bases). Deletions cut 9 bases from V and 2 bases from J, with 17 bases between. The germline V gene has CDR1 LNHDA and CDR2 SQIVND (reference sequence). The CDR3 totals 14 residues. For the CDR3, the DNA is TGTGCCAGCCAATCTAACAGGGTTCCCTACGAGCAGTACTTC. As protein: CASQSNRVPYEQYF.

CDR3 in DNA: TGTGCCAGCACCTTCGGGGACACTGAAGCTTTCTTT. Translation: CASTFGDTEAFF. This chain uses TRBV7-9 with TRBJ1-1, with D unclear. In germline, CDR1 is SEHNR, CDR2 FQNEAQ (reference sequence). Trimming shortened V by 7 bases and J by 3 bases, and 9 bases separated the two germline ends. CDR3 length: 12 amino acids.

The chain carries TRBV28 and TRBJ2-4, with 11 bases identical to TRBD1. V was pared by 4 bases and J by 1 base, with 12 bases of the junction left unmatched. The germline V gene has CDR1 MDHEN and CDR2 SYDVKM. The CDR3 is 19 amino acids. The CDR3 region is CASSSRPDRGRIAKNIQYF. The CDR3 nucleotides read TGTGCCAGCAGTTCCCGCCCGGACAGGGGGCGGATTGCCAAAAACATTCAGTACTTC. Based on the CDR3 plus reference TRBV28 and TRBJ2-4, the full variable domain is DVKVTQSSRYLVKRTGEKVFLECVQDMDHENMFWYRQDPGLGLRLIYFSYDVKMKEKGDIPEGYSVSREKKERFSLILESASTNQTSMYLCASSSRPDRGRIAKNIQYFGAGTRLSVL.

This chain links TRBV15 with TRBJ1-2, with 11 bases aligning to TRBD1. The CDR3 is made up of 15 amino acids. CDR1 LNHNV and CDR2 YYDKDF come from the germline V gene (reference sequence). With 5 bases clipped from V and 6 bases from J, the junction kept 8 bases outside the gene matches. CDR3 sequence reads: CATSLRTGGAHGYTF. As DNA, the CDR3 is TGTGCCACCAGCCTGCGGACAGGGGGCGCCCATGGCTACACCTTC.

The sample holds one count of this clone. The chain has TRBV5-6 and TRBJ2-7; TRBD1 agrees at 7 bases. V trimming: 2 bases; J trimming: 3 bases; junction bases outside the gene matches: 5. The germline V gene encodes CDR1 SGHDT and CDR2 YYEEEE. The CDR3 runs 14 residues. The CDR3: CASSFPGQDYEQYF. CDR3 nucleotide sequence: TGTGCCAGCAGCTTCCCAGGACAGGACTACGAGCAGTACTTC.

This clone was recorded many times. Other nucleotide sequences in the sample specify the same CDR3. J is TRBJ2-7 and V is TRBV6-5; 11 nucleotides line up with TRBD1. Germline V gene sequence: CDR1 MNHEY, CDR2 SVGAGI. The V and J ends lost 2 bases and 3 bases, in that order; junction bases with no gene match: 3. The CDR3 runs 15 residues. The chain's CDR3 is CASSYGTGGFYEQYF. For the CDR3, the DNA is TGTGCCAGCAGTTACGGGACAGGGGGTTTCTACGAGCAGTACTTC.

As DNA, the CDR3 is TGTGCCAGTAGTTTGGGACAGCTGAACACTGAAGCTTTCTTT. It codes for CASSLGQLNTEAFF. The chain joins TRBV19 to TRBJ1-1; 7 bases align to TRBD1. CDR1 and CDR2 (germline): LNHDA, SQIVND (reference sequence). This CDR3 contains 14 residues. The junction had 3 bases not matched to a gene; V was cut back by 5 bases and J by 0 bases.

The chain employs TRBV28 and TRBJ1-1; 8 positions match TRBD1. The length of the CDR3 is 13 residues. The V segment lost 4 bases and the J segment 4 bases; nucleotides outside the gene matches: 2. The germline V gene has CDR1 MDHEN and CDR2 SYDVKM. The CDR3 nucleotides are TGTGCCAGCAGTTCCCAGGGGGCCACTGAAGCTTTCTTT. It specifies CASSSQGATEAFF.

The V call is TRBV20-1, the J call TRBJ2-7; 9 bases match TRBD1. Germline V gene lookup returns CDR1 DFQATT and CDR2 SNEGSKA (reference sequence). The CDR3 runs 11 residues. With 7 bases clipped from V and 5 bases from J, the junction kept 3 bases outside the gene matches. CDR3 in DNA: TGCAGTGGTGGACAGGGGAACGAGCAGTACTTC. This sequence encodes CSGGQGNEQYF.

The CDR3 region is CAYQGNSNQPQHF. The CDR3 bases are TGTGCCTACCAGGGGAATAGCAATCAGCCCCAGCATTTT. V gene TRBV30 combines with J gene TRBJ1-5, with a tentative D call TRBD1 (6 bases). Looked up from germline, CDR1 is GTSNPN and CDR2 is SVGIG (reference sequence). Trimming took 7 bases from V and 0 from J, leaving 10 bases between them. The CDR3 is made up of 13 amino acids.

This chain uses TRBV18 with TRBJ2-2; TRBD2 is a possible D gene (5 bases). Between the trimmed V and J ends, which lost 2 bases and 5 bases, there was a span of 6 bases. Germline V gene sequence: CDR1 KGHSH, CDR2 LQKENI. This CDR3 has 13 residues. The CDR3 DNA is TGTGCCAGCTCACCAGAGGGAACCGGGGAGCTGTTTTTT. This gives the protein CASSPEGTGELFF.

The genes are TRBV6-4 and TRBJ1-5, with D perhaps TRBD1 (6 bases). The length of the CDR3 is 17 residues. V was cut by 4 bases and J by 5 bases, with 21 bases left in between. Germline CDR1 is MRHNA and CDR2 is SNTAGT. The CDR3 coding sequence is TGTGCCAGCAGTGTAGGAGACAGGCTAATCCGGGATCAGCCCCAGCATTTT. It translates to CASSVGDRLIRDQPQHF.